The clone carrying this T cell receptor beta chain showed up many times. The antigen is not known. The CDR3 loop spans 14 amino acids. Trimming shortened V by 5 bases and J by 0 bases, and 8 bases separated the two germline ends. From germline, CDR1 is SGHDN and CDR2 FVKESK. This sample is part of a study of early T cells in non-severe SARS-CoV-2 infection. For the study at large: Sequencing input comprised bulk RNA from unsorted whole blood; chain pairing was not available.

General observations from the study: Anti-spike CD8 responses were favored in VDJdb matching, and private and CD4 specificities were missed.

TCRdb redid the calling of the 5' RACE reads with MiXCR, one entry per CDR3 protein. Of about 64,000 distinct CDR3 sequences listed, roughly 13% were seen once; the top ten hold more than 1.2%. Sequencing used whole blood, obtained at baseline. The receptor was isolated from an adult who was a healthcare worker with PCR-confirmed SARS-CoV-2 infection or an uninfected control (not recorded which). The chain uses TRBV14 and TRBJ1-3, with D perhaps matching TRBD1 (5 bases). CDR3 region: CASSLGVSGNTIYF. The DNA of the CDR3 is TGTGCCAGCAGCTTAGGGGTCTCTGGAAACACCATATATTTT.